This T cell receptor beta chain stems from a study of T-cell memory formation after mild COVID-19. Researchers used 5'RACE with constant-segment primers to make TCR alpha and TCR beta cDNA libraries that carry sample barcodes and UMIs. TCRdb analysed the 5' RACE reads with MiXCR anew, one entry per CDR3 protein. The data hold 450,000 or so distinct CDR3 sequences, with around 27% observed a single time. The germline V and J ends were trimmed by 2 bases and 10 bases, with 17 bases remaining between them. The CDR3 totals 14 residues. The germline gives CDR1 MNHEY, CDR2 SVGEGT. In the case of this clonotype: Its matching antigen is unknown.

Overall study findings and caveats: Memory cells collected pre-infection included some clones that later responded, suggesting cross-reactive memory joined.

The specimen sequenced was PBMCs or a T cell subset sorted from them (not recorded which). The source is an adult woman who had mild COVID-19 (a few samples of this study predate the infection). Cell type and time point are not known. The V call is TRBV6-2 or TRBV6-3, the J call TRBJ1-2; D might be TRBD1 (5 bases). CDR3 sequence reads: CASSYTGLGGDYTF. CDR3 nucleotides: TGTGCCAGCAGTTACACCGGCCTGGGGGGTGACTACACCTTC.